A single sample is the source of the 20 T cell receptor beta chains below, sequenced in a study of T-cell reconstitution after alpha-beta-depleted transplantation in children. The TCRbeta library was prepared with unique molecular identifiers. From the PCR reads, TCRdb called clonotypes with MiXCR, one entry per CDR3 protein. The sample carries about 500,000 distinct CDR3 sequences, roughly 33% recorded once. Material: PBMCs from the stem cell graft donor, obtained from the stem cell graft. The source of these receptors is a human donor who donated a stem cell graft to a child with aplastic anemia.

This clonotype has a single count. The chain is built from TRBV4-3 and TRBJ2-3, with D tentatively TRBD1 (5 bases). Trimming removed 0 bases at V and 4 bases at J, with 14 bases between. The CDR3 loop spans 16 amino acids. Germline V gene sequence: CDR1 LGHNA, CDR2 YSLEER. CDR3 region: CASSQEGHPLPDTQYF. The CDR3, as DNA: TGCGCCAGCAGCCAAGAAGGACACCCACTCCCAGATACGCAGTATTTT.

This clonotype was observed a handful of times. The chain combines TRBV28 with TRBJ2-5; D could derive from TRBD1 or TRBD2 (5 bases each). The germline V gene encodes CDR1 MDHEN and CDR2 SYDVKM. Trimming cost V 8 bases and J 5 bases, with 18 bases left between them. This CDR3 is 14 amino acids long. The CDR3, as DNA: TGTGCCAGCCCCCGGTTGGGACGCGGGGAGACCCAGTACTTC. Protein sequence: CASPRLGRGETQYF.

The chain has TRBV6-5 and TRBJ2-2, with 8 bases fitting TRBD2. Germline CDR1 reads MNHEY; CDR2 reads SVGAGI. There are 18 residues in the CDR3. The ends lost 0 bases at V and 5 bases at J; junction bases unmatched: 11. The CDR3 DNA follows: TGTGCCAGCAGTTACTCGATCACACGGGAGGGCCGGACCGGGGAGCTGTTTTTT. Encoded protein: CASSYSITREGRTGELFF.

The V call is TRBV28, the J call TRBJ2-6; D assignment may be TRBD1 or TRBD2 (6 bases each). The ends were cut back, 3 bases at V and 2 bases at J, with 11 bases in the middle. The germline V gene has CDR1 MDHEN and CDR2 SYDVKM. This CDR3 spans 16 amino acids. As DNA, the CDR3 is TGTGCCAGCAGTTTGCTGGGGGGCGCTGGGGCCAACGTCCTGACTTTC. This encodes CASSLLGGAGANVLTF. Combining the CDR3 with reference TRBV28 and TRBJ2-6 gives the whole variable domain DVKVTQSSRYLVKRTGEKVFLECVQDMDHENMFWYRQDPGLGLRLIYFSYDVKMKEKGDIPEGYSVSREKKERFSLILESASTNQTSMYLCASSLLGGAGANVLTFGAGSRLTVL.

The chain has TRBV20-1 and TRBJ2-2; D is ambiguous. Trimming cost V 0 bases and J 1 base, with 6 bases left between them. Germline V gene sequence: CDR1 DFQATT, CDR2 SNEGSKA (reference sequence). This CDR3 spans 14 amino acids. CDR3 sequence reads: CSARDHLNTGELFF. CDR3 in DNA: TGCAGTGCTAGAGATCACCTGAACACCGGGGAGCTGTTTTTT.

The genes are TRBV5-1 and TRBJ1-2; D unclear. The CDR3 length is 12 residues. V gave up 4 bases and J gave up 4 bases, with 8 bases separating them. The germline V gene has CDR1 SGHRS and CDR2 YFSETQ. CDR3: CASSPDLYGYTF. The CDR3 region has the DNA TGCGCCAGCAGCCCTGACCTCTATGGCTACACCTTC.

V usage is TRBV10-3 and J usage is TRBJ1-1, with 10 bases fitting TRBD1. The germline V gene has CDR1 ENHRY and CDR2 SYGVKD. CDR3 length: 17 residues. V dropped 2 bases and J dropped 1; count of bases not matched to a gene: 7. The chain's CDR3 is CAISEPTGTGANTEAFF. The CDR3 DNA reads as TGTGCCATCAGTGAGCCCACCGGGACAGGGGCGAACACTGAAGCTTTCTTT.

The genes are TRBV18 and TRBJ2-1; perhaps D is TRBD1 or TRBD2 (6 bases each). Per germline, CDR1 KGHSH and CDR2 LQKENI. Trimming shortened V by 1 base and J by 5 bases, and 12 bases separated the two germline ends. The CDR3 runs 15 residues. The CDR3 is CASSPRAGHHNEQFF. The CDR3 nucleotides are TGTGCCAGCTCACCACGCGCGGGACACCACAATGAGCAGTTCTTC.

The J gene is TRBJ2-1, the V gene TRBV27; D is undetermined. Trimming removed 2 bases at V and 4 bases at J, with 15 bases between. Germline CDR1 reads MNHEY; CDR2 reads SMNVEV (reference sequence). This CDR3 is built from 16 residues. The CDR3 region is CASSLIWSQRYNEQFF. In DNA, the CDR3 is TGTGCCAGCAGTTTAATATGGTCCCAGAGATACAATGAGCAGTTCTTC.

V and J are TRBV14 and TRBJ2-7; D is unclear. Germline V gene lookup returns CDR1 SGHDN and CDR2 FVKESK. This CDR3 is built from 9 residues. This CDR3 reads CASSQEDDV. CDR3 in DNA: TGTGCCAGCAGCCAAGAGGACGACGTC.

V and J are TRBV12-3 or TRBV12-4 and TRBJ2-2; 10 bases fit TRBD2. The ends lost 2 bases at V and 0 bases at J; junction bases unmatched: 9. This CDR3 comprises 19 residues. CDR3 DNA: TGTGCCAGCAGTTTATCCCGACTAGCGGGTTACGCGAACACCGGGGAGCTGTTTTTT. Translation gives CASSLSRLAGYANTGELFF.

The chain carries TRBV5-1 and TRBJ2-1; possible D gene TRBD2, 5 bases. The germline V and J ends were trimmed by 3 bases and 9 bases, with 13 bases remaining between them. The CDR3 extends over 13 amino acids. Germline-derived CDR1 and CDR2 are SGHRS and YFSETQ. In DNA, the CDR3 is TGCGCCAGCAGCTCGGGGAAGGTGGGTGAGCAGTTCTTC. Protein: CASSSGKVGEQFF. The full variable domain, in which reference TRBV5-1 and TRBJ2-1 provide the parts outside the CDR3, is KAGVTQTPRYLIKTRGQQVTLSCSPISGHRSVSWYQQTPGQGLQFLFEYFSETQRNKGNFPGRFSGRQFSNSRSEMNVSTLELGDSALYLCASSSGKVGEQFFGPGTRLTVL.

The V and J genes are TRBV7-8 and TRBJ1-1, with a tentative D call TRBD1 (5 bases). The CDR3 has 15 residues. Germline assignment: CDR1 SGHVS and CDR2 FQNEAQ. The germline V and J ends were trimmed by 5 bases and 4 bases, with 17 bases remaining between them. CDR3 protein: CASSHAGGEVTEAFF. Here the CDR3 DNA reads TGTGCCAGCAGCCATGCTGGGGGGGAGGTCACTGAAGCTTTCTTT. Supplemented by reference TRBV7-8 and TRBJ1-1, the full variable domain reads GAGVSQSPRYKVAKRGQDVALRCDPISGHVSLFWYQQALGQGPEFLTYFQNEAQLDKSGLPSDRFFAERPEGSVSTLKIQRTQQEDSAVYLCASSHAGGEVTEAFFGQGTRLTVV.

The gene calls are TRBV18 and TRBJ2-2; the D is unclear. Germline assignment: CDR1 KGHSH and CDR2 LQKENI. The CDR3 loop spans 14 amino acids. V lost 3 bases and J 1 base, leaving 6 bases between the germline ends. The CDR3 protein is CASSPSENTGELFF. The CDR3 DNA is TGTGCCAGCTCACCCTCAGAGAACACCGGGGAGCTGTTTTTT.

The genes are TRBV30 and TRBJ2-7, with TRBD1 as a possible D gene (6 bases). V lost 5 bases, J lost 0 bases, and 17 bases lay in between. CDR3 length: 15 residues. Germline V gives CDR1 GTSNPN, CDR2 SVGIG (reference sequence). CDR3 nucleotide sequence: TGTGCCTGGGGGACCGGGACACTTGCCTCCTACGAGCAGTACTTC. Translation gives CAWGTGTLASYEQYF.

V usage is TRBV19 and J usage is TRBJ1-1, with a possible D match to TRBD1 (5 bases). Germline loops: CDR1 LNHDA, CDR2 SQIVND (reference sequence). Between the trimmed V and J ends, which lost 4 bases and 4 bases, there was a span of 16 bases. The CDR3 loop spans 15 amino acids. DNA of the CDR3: TGTGCCAGTAGTAAGGCGGGGGGGACGGGCACTGAAGCTTTCTTT. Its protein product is CASSKAGGTGTEAFF.

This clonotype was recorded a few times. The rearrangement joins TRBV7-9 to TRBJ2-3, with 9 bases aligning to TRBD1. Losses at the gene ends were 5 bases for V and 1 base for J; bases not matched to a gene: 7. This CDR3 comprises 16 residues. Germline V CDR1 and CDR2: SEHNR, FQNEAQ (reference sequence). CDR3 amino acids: CASSQRTGARTDTQYF. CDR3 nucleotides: TGTGCCAGCAGCCAAAGGACAGGGGCCCGCACAGATACGCAGTATTTT.

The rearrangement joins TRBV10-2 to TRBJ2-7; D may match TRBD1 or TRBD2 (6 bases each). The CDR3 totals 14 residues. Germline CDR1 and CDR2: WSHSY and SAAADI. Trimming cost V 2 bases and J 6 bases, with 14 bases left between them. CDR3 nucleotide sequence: TGCGCCAGCAGTGAGACTTTAGGGGGAGGCGAGCAGTACGTC. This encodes CASSETLGGGEQYV.

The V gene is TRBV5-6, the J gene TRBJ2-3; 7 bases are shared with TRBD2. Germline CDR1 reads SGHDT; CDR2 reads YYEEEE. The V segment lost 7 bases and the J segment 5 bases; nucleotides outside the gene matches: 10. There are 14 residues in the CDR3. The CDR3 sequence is CASQPGGFEDTQYF. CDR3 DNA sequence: TGTGCCAGCCAACCCGGGGGGTTTGAAGATACGCAGTATTTT.

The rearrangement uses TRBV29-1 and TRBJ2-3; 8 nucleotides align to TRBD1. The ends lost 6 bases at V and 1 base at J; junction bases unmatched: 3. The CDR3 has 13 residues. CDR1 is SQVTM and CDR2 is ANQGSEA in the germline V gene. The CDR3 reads CSVRGQGTDTQYF. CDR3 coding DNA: TGCAGCGTGAGGGGACAGGGCACAGATACGCAGTATTTT.